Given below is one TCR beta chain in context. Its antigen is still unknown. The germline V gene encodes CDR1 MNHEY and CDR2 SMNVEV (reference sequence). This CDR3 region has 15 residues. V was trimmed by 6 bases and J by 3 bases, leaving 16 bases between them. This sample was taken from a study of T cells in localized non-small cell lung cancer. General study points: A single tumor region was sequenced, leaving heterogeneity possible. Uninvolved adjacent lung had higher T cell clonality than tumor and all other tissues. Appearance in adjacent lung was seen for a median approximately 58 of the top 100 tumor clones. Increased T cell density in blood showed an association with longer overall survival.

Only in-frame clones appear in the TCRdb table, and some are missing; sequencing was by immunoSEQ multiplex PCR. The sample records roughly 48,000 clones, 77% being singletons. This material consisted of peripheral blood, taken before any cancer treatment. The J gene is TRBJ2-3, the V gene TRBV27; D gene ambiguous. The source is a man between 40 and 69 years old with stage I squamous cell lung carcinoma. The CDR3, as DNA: TGTGCCAGCAGCCCCCCACGGGTGAAAACAGATACGCAGTATTTT. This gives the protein CASSPPRVKTDTQYF.